Listed below are T cell receptor beta chains from one sample, sequenced in a study of lymphopenia after photon versus proton radiotherapy. Profiled with immunoSEQ multiplex PCR; TCRdb holds only in-frame clones, not every one. Found here are over 55,000 clones, about 89% of them singletons; the top ten hold roughly a tenth. The sample in question was peripheral blood, obtained from a patient treated with proton-based radiotherapy. The receptors originated from a man at least 80 years old with esophageal cancer. Both conserved end residues are part of each CDR3. D genes are given only for firm matches.

v_call: TRBV7-2; j_call: TRBJ2-3; d_call: NA; cdr3_nt: TGTGCCAGCAGCACCTACACAGATACGCAGTATTTT; cdr3_aa: CASSTYTDTQYF
v_call: TRBV27; j_call: TRBJ2-3; d_call: TRBD2; cdr3_nt: TGTGCCAGCAGTTCCGATAGCGGGAGCACAGATACGCAGTATTTT; cdr3_aa: CASSSDSGSTDTQYF
v_call: TRBV7-9; j_call: TRBJ2-7; d_call: NA; cdr3_nt: TGTGCCAGCACCGAGGACAGCCTCTACGAGCAGTACTTC; cdr3_aa: CASTEDSLYEQYF
v_call: TRBV10-3; j_call: TRBJ2-1; d_call: NA; cdr3_nt: TGTGCCATCAGTAAGGCGGAATTATACAATGAGCAGTTCTTC; cdr3_aa: CAISKAELYNEQFF
v_call: TRBV5-1; j_call: TRBJ1-1; d_call: NA; cdr3_nt: TGCGCCAGCAGCTTGTCGGATATTAACACTGAAGCTTTCTTT; cdr3_aa: CASSLSDINTEAFF
v_call: TRBV6-5; j_call: TRBJ2-3; d_call: TRBD2; cdr3_nt: TGTGCCAGCAGTAAACTAGCGGGAGGTTCGGATACGCAGTATTTT; cdr3_aa: CASSKLAGGSDTQYF
v_call: TRBV19; j_call: TRBJ1-4; d_call: NA; cdr3_nt: TGTGCCAGTAGTGTATACATCCAGCGGGCTAATGAAAAACTGTTTTTT; cdr3_aa: CASSVYIQRANEKLFF
v_call: TRBV12-5; j_call: TRBJ1-1; d_call: NA; cdr3_nt: TGTGCTAGTGGTTTGCCCCGCGTTGAGGCCGTTCGTTGGGTGAAGGACACTGAAGCTTTCTTT; cdr3_aa: CASGLPRVEAVRWVKDTEAFF
v_call: TRBV2; j_call: TRBJ1-4; d_call: NA; cdr3_nt: TGTGCCAGCGAGGAAATTGCAACTAATGAAAAACTGTTTTTT; cdr3_aa: CASEEIATNEKLFF
v_call: TRBV5-1; j_call: TRBJ2-7; d_call: NA; cdr3_nt: TGCGCCAGCAGGGCAGGGGCCTACGAGCAGTACTTC; cdr3_aa: CASRAGAYEQYF
v_call: TRBV11-2; j_call: TRBJ2-3; d_call: TRBD2; cdr3_nt: TGTGCCAGCAACAAAAGGCTGGCTAGCGGGGACACAGATACGCAGTATTTT; cdr3_aa: CASNKRLASGDTDTQYF
v_call: TRBV7-3; j_call: TRBJ2-1; d_call: TRBD2; cdr3_nt: TGTGCCAGCAGCCGATTAGCGGGGGACTACAATGAGCAGTTCTTC; cdr3_aa: CASSRLAGDYNEQFF
v_call: TRBV5-1; j_call: TRBJ2-3; d_call: NA; cdr3_nt: TGCGCCAGCAGCTTGGCCATGCAATCAGGGGCAGATACGCAGTATTTT; cdr3_aa: CASSLAMQSGADTQYF
v_call: TRBV4-1; j_call: TRBJ2-7; d_call: TRBD1; cdr3_nt: TGCGCCAGCAGCCACGGGACAGGGGGGACCTACGAGCAGTACTTC; cdr3_aa: CASSHGTGGTYEQYF
v_call: TRBV30; j_call: TRBJ1-3; d_call: NA; cdr3_nt: TGTGCCTGGCGCCAGGGCTCTGGAAACACCATATATTTT; cdr3_aa: CAWRQGSGNTIYF